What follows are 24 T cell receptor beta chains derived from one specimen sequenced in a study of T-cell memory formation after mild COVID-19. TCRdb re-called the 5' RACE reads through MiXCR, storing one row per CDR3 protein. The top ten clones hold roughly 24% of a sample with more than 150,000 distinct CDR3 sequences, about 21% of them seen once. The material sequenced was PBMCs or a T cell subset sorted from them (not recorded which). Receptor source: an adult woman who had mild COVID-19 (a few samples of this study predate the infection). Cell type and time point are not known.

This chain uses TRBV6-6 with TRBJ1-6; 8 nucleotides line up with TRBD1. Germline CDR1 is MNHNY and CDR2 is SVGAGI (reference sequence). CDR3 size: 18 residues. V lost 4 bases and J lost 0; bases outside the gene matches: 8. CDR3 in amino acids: CASSSQDRGSSYNSPLHF. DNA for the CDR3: TGTGCCAGCAGTTCCCAAGACAGGGGCAGCTCCTATAATTCACCCCTCCACTTT.

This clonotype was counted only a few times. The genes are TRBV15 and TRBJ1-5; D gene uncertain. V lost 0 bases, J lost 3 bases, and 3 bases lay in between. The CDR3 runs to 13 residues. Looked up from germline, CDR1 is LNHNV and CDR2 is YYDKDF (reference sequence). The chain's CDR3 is CATSREYNQPQHF. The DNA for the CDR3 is TGTGCCACCAGCAGAGAATACAATCAGCCCCAGCATTTT.

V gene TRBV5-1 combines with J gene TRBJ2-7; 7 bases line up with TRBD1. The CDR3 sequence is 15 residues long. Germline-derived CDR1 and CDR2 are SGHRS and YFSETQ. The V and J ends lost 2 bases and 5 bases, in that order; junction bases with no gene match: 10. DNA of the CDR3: TGCGCCAGCAGCTTACAGGGGACCCCAGTGAACGAGCAGTACTTC. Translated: CASSLQGTPVNEQYF.

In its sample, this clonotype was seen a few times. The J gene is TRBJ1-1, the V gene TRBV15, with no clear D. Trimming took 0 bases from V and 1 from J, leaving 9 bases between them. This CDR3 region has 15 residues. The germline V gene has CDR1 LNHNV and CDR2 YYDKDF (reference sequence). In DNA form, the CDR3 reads TGTGCCACCAGCAGAGATGTACAACAGAACACTGAAGCTTTCTTT. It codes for CATSRDVQQNTEAFF.

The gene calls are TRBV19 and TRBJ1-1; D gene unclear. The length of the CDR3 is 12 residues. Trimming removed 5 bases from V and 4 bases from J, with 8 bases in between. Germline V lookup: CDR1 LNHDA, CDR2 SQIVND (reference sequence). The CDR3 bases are TGTGCCAGTAGTGCCTGGGGCACTGAAGCTTTCTTT. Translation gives CASSAWGTEAFF.

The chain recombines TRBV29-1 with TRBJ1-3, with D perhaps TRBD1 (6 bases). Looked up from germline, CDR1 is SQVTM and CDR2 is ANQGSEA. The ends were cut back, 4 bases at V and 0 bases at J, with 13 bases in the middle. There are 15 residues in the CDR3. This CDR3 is CSVVLGGFSGNTIYF. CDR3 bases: TGCAGCGTTGTTCTTGGGGGCTTCTCTGGAAACACCATATATTTT.

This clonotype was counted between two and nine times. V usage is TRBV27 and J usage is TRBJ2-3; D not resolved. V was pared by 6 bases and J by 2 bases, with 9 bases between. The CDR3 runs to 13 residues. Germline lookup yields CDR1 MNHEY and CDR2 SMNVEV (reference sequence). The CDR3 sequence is CASRLPNTDTQYF. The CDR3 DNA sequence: TGTGCCAGCAGACTGCCTAACACAGATACGCAGTATTTT.

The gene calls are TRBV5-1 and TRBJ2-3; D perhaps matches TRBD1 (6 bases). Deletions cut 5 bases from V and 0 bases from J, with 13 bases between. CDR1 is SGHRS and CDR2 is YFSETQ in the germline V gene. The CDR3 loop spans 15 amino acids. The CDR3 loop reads CASRLRQASTDTQYF. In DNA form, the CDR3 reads TGCGCCAGCAGACTAAGACAGGCCAGCACAGATACGCAGTATTTT.

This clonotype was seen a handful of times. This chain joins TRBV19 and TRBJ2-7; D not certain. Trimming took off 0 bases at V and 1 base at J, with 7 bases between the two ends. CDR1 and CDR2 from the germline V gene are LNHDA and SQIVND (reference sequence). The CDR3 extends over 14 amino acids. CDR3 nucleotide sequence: TGTGCCAGTAGTATAGAGGCAGAATCCTACGAGCAGTACTTC. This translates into CASSIEAESYEQYF.

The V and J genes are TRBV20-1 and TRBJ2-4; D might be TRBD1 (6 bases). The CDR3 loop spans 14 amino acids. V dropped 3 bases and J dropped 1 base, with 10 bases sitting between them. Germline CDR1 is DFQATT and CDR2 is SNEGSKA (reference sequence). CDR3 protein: CSARSGQAKNIQYF. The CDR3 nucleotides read TGCAGTGCTAGGAGTGGACAGGCCAAAAACATTCAGTACTTC.

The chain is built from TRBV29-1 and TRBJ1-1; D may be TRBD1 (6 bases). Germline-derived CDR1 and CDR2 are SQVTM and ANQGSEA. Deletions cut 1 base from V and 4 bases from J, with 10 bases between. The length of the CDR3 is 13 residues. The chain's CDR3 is CSVEGIGGTEAFF. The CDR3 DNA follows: TGCAGCGTTGAAGGCATAGGGGGCACTGAAGCTTTCTTT. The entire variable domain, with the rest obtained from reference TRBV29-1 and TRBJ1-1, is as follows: SAVISQKPSRDICQRGTSLTIQCQVDSQVTMMFWYRQQPGQSLTLIATANQGSEATYESGFVIDKFPISRPNLTFSTLTVSNMSPEDSSIYLCSVEGIGGTEAFFGQGTRLTVV.

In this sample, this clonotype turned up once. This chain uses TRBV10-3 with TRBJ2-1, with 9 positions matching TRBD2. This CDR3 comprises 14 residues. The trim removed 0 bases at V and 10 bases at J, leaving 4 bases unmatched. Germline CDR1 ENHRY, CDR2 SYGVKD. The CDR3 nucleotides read TGTGCCATCAGTGAGTCGAATCTAGCGGGAGAGCAGTTCTTC. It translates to CAISESNLAGEQFF.

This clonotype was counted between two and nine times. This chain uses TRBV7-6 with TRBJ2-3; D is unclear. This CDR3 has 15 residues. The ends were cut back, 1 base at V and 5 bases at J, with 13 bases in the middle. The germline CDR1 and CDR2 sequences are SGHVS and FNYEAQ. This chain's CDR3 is CASSLEAKSGDTQYF. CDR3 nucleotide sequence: TGTGCCAGCAGCTTAGAGGCCAAGTCAGGAGATACGCAGTATTTT.

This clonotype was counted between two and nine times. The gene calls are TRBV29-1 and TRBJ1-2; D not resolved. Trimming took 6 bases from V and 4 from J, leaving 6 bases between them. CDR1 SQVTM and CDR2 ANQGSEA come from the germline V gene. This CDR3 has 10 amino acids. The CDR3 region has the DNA TGCAGCGTGGATATCTATGGCTACACCTTC. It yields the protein CSVDIYGYTF.

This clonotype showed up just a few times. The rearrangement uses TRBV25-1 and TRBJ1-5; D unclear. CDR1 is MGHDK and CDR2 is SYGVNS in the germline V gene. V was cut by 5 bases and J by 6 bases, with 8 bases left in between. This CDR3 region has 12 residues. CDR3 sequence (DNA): TGTGCCAGCAGTCGTGGGTTTCAGCCCCAGCATTTT. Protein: CASSRGFQPQHF.

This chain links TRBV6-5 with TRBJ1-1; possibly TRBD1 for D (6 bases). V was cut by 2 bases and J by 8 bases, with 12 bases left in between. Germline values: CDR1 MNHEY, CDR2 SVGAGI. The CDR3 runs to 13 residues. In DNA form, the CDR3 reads TGTGCCAGCAGTTACCAGGGGCTAGGAGAAGCTTTCTTT. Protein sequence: CASSYQGLGEAFF.

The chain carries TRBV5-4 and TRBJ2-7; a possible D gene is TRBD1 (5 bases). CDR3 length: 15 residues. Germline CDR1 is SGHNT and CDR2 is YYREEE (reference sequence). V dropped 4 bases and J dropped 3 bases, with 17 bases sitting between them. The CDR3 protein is CASSQVTGSNYEQYF. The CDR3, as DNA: TGTGCCAGCAGCCAAGTTACAGGCAGTAACTACGAGCAGTACTTC.

For the CDR3, the DNA is TGCAGCGCCCGGACAGGGGGCTCCGAAGCTTTCTTT. Its translation: CSARTGGSEAFF. The chain combines TRBV29-1 with TRBJ1-1, with TRBD1 identical over 11 bases. J gave up 8 bases and V 7 bases, and 6 bases lay outside the gene matches. The CDR3 runs to 12 residues. The germline gives CDR1 SQVTM, CDR2 ANQGSEA.

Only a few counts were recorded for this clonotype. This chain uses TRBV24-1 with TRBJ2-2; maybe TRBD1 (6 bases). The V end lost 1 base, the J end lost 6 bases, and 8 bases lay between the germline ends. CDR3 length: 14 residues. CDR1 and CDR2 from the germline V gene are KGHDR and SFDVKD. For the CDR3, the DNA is TGTGCCACCAGTGATTTTGGGGGCTCCGGGGAGCTGTTTTTT. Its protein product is CATSDFGGSGELFF.

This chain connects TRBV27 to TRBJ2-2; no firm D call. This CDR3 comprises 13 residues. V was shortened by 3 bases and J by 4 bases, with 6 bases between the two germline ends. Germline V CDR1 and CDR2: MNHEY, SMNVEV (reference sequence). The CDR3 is CASSFGPTGELFF. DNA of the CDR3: TGTGCCAGCAGTTTTGGGCCCACCGGGGAGCTGTTTTTT.

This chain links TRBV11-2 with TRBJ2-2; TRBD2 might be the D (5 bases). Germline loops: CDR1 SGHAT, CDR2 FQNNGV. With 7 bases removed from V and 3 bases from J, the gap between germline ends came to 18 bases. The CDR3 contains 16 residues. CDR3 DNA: TGTGCCAGCACCAGAGGAGGTTTGGCGCACACCGGGGAGCTGTTTTTT. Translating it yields CASTRGGLAHTGELFF.

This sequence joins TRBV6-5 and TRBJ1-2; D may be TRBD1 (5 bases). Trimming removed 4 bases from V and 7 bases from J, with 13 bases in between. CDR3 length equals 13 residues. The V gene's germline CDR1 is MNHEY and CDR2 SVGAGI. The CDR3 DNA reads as TGTGCCAGCAGTTCGGGGGGAGGAAGTGGCTACACCTTC. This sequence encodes CASSSGGGSGYTF.

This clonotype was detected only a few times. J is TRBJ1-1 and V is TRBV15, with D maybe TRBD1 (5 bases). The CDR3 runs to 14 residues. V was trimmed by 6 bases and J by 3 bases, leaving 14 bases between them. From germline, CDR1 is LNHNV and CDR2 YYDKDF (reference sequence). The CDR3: CATRTRQFDTEAFF. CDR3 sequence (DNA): TGTGCCACCAGAACTCGACAGTTTGACACTGAAGCTTTCTTT.

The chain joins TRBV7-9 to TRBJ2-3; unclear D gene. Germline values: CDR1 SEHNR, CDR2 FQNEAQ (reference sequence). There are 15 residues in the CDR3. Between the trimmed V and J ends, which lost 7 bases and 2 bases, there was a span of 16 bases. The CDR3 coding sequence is TGTGCCAGCAACCAGGACGGACGAGTCACAGATACGCAGTATTTT. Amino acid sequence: CASNQDGRVTDTQYF.